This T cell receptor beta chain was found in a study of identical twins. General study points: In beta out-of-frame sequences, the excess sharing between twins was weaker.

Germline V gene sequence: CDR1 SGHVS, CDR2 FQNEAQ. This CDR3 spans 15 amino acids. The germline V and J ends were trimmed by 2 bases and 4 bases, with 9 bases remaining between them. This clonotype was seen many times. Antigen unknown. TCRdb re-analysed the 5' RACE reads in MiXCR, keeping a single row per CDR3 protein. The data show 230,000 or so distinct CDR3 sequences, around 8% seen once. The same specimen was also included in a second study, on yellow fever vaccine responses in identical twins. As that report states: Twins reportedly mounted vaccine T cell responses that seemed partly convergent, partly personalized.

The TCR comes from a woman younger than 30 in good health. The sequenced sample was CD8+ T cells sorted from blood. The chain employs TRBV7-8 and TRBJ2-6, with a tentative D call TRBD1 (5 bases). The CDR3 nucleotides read TGTGCCAGCAGCTTAAAGGGGTTAGGGGCCAACGTCCTGACTTTC. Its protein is CASSLKGLGANVLTF.